The clone carrying this T cell receptor beta chain occurred a few times. The data were taken from a study of blood T cells in healthy people across ages. Trimming pared 3 bases from V and 0 bases from J, leaving 12 bases between. This CDR3 is 16 amino acids long. The germline V gene has CDR1 ENHRY and CDR2 SYGVKD. A J-beta primer mix and a sample-barcoded 5' primer were used in a second PCR of about 6 to 12 cycles. TCRdb recomputed calls from the 5' RACE reads with MiXCR, one row per CDR3 protein. The repertoire holds about 1,600,000 distinct CDR3 sequences, 42% seen once, with 7% to 9% in the top ten.

The source of this sequence is a woman younger than 35 in good health. The material sequenced was blood. The chain carries TRBV10-3 and TRBJ2-4; maybe TRBD1 (6 bases). The CDR3 sequence: CAISEGTPIAKNIQYF. CDR3 bases: TGTGCCATCAGTGAAGGGACACCCATAGCCAAAAACATTCAGTACTTC.